This TCR beta chain originates from a study of shared clonotypes between healthy human individuals (dated by TCRdb to the early 2020s). As for the study more broadly: A couple of women and three men aged 18 to 49 years were included in the cohort. To estimate repertoire size and how much clonotype sharing occurs between individuals, the study deeply sequenced the blood TCR repertoires of about 5 healthy adults. Between about 0.94 and 8.9 billion PBMCs per donor were obtained by leukapheresis. Libraries were prepared and TCR repertoires were sequenced by different laboratories using diverse techniques, in order to increase sequencing depth and limit assay-specific biases. For each donor, CD4 naive and CD4 memory were each given three plates, CD8 naive was given two plates, and CD8 memory was given one plate.

About this clone: No antigen is known for it. Base-call qualities are not available, and no considerably larger clone is one nucleotide away.

Study-wide findings and limitations: Sharing across four donors was observed for around 5% of naive CD4, around 3.5% of naive CD8, roughly 2.4% of memory CD4, and about 0.4% of memory CD8 clonotypes. Sampling was restricted to blood, and TCR repertoires in tissue are likely to differ from TCR repertoires in blood. Incomplete sequencing was indicated by rarefaction of sorted-subset datasets, despite the large sequencing depth. Based on pairwise subsampling, the degree of clonotype sharing among donors was expected to be affected by sequencing depth. Clonotypes shared by all four sorted-subset donors showed higher generation probabilities than non-shared clonotypes. Because the study included only a small number of donors, the genetic and exposure-history diversity represented was limited. Estimated clonotype richness was generally larger for naive than for memory subsets.

The donors were healthy, HIV-negative adults with no recently reported acute infections or vaccinations. Every donor was a Caucasian adult living in Nashville, Tennessee, USA. Magnetic negative selection was used to enrich CD4+ T cells, after which naive cells were positively selected on CD45RA and the negative fraction became the memory subset. Blood was collected by leukapheresis, and PBMCs were isolated by Ficoll-Histopaque density gradient centrifugation and then cryopreserved in liquid nitrogen vapor phase. Purity and quantity of every magnetically sorted T cell population were checked by analytical flow cytometry. Genomic DNA was isolated from each sorted fraction and quantified by UV absorbance on a Nanodrop 2000c. Using the deep immunoSEQ assay, TCR CDR3 regions were amplified from genomic DNA by multiplex PCR. Extracted genomic DNA from each cell subset was spread evenly across all wells of several immunoSEQ 96-well plates, with each plate serving as a replicate. For sorted subsets, approximately 200 ng of genomic DNA, equivalent to roughly 30,000 T cell genomes, went into each replicate PCR. Purified libraries were quantified with a Qubit 3.0 fluorometer, sized on a Bioanalyzer 2100, and re-quantified with the KAPA Library Quantification kit. Every immunoSEQ 96-well plate was sequenced on a dedicated single-read 150-cycle Illumina NextSeq 550 flow cell. The published analysis was carried out like this. Because the immunoSEQ output held only junctional sequences and lacked quality scores, the filtering could not match the filtering applied to full-length reads. To assign V/J genes and CDR3, sequences were annotated against IMGT germline references using PyIR, a Python wrapper for IgBLAST v1.9. Reads were removed for weak V/J assignments (E-value above 1e-6), missing CDR3, stop codons, out-of-frame junctions, or ambiguous translated residues. V3J clonotypes were defined as sequences sharing an identical inferred V gene, J gene, and CDR3 amino acid sequence. Percentage overlap between repertoires was calculated by dividing the number of shared unique clonotypes by the size of the smaller repertoire. Repertoire richness was assessed with RTK rarefaction, the Chao1 estimator, and Recon v2.1 estimates of unobserved clonotypes. For all TCRbeta clonotypes obtained by the gDNA method from several donors, generation probabilities were computed with OLGA. Sourced from immuneACCESS, this table was stored by TCRdb with only in-frame sequences that have V and J called. A share of the clones is absent; for the studies checked, an unresolved V gene accounts for under half, and the remainder has no known explanation. The DNA gave D and trimming, while V, J and clone size come from that table. Recorded for this sample are around 180,000 clones; over 85% of them occurred a single time. 0.067% of the sample rests with the top ten.

V is trimmed back by 3 bases and J by 5 bases, and the junction contains 11 bases that no gene match accounts for. CDR1 and CDR2, looked up from the germline V gene (reference sequence), are GTSNPN and SVGIG. The CDR3 runs 18 residues from the cysteine to the phenylalanine. CDR3 DNA only is kept here, 54 bases in frame from base 1. The chain joins TRBV30 to TRBJ2-2; TRBD2 agrees with 14 junctional bases. The source of this sequence is a woman in her thirties in good health. Sample: naive CD4+ T cells sorted from blood. The sample's cell subset or site, from its label and the paper: CD45RA+ positively selected. In nucleotides, the sequence is TGTGCCTGGAGGGGACTAGCGGGAGCTCTCGCCCGGACCGGGGAGCTGTTTTTT. Its translation reads: CAWRGLAGALARTGELFF.